The T cell receptor beta chain described here comes from a study of T cells in Graves' hyperthyroidism and ophthalmopathy. Findings and caveats of the study: Ophthalmopathy and stable hyperthyroidism were separated by a 13 V-J model. Appearing also in blood were most of the thyroid clonotypes expanded above 0.001.

This clonotype was detected many times. Its antigen is unknown. Uncontrolled infection, other autoimmune disease, pregnancy or lactation excluded patients. Diagnostic decisions used clinical symptoms, serum thyroxine and TRAb, thyroid ultrasound and orbital computed tomography. The CDR3 sequence is 18 residues long. The V segment lost 2 bases and the J segment 2 bases; nucleotides outside the gene matches: 11. Germline loops: CDR1 SGHTA, CDR2 FQGNSA. Researchers amplified the TCR beta CDR3 regions from RNA transcripts. Carried out on the TCR CDR3, a first-round RT-PCR used the HTBI primer set. One entry per CDR3 protein, called by TCRdb with MiXCR from the multiplex PCR reads. Among about 510,000 distinct CDR3 sequences listed, 40% to 50% were seen once.

The genes are TRBV7-2 and TRBJ2-5; 10 bases are a match to TRBD2. The sequence derives from an adult woman with Graves' disease, either hyperthyroidism or ophthalmopathy (not recorded which). Material for sequencing was peripheral blood or thyroid tissue (not recorded which). The CDR3 loop is CASSLWVRPSGRQETQYF. CDR3 sequence (DNA): TGTGCCAGCAGCTTATGGGTTCGTCCTAGCGGGAGACAAGAGACCCAGTACTTC.